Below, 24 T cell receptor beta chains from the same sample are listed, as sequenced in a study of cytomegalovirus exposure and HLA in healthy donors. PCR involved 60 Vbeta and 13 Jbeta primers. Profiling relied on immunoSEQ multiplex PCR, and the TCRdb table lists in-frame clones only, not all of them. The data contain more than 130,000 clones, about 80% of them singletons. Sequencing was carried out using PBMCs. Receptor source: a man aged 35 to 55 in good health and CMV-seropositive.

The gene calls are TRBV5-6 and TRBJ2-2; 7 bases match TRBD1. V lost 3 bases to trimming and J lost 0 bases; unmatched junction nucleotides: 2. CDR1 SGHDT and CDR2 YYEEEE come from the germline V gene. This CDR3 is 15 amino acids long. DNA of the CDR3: TGTGCCAGCAGCTGGGGGACAGCGAACACCGGGGAGCTGTTTTTT. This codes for CASSWGTANTGELFF.

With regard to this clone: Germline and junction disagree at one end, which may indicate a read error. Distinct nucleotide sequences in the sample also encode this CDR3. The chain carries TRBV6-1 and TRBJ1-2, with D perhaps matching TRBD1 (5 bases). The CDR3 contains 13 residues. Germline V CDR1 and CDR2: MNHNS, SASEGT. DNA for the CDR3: TGTGCCAGCAGTGAAGTGACAGAATATGGCTACACCTTT. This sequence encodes CASSEVTEYGYTF.

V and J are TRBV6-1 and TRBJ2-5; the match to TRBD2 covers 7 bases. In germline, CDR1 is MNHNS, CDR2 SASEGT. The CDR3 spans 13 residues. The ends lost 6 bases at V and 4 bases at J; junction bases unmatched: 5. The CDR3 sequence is CASRRTRGETQYF. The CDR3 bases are TGTGCCAGCAGGAGGACTAGAGGAGAGACCCAGTACTTC.

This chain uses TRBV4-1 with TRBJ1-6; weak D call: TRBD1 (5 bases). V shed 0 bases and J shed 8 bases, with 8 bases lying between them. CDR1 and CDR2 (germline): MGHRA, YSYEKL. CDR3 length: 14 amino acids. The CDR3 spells CASSQEGRDSPLHF. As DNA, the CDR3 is TGCGCCAGCAGCCAAGAGGGGCGCGATTCACCCCTCCACTTT.

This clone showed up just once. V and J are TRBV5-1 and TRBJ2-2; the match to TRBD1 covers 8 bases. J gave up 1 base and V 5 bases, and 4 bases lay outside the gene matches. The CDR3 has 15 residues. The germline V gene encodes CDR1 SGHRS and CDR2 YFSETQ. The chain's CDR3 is CASRTGQENTGELFF. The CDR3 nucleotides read TGCGCCAGCAGGACGGGACAGGAGAACACCGGGGAGCTGTTTTTT.

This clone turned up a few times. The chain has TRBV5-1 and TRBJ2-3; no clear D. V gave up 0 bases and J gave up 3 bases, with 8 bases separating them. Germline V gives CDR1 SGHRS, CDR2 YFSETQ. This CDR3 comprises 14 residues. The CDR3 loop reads CASSLATETDTQYF. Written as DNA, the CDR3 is TGCGCCAGCAGCTTGGCCACAGAAACAGATACGCAGTATTTT.

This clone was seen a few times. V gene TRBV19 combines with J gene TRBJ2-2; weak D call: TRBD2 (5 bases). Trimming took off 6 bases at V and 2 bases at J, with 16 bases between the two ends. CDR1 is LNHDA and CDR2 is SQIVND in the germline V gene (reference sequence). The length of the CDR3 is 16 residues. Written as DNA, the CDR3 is TGTGCCAGTAGACAAAGGAGGCGGTCTAACACCGGGGAGCTGTTTTTT. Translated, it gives CASRQRRRSNTGELFF.

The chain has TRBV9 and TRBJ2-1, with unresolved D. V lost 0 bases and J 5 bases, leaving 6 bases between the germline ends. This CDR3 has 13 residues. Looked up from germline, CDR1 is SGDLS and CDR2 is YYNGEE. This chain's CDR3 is CASSVDLNNEQFF. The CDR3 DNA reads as TGTGCCAGCAGCGTAGACCTAAACAATGAGCAGTTCTTC.

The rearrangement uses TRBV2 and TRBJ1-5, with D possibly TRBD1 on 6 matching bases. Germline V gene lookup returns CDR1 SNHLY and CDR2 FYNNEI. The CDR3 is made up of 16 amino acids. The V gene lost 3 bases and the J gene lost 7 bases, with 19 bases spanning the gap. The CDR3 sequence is CASSERGPGGGQPQHF. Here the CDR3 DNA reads TGTGCCAGCAGTGAGCGGGGGCCAGGCGGAGGGCAGCCCCAGCATTTT.

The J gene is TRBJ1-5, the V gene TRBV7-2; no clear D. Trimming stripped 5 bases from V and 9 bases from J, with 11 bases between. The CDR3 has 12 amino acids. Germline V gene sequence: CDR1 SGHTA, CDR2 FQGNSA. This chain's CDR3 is CASSQVFGPQHF. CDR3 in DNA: TGTGCCAGCAGCCAGGTGTTCGGGCCCCAGCATTTT. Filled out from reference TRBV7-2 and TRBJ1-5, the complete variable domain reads GAGVSQSPSNKVTEKGKDVELRCDPISGHTALYWYRQSLGQGLEFLIYFQGNSAPDKSGLPSDRFSAERTGGSVSTLTIQRTQQEDSAVYLCASSQVFGPQHFGDGTRLSIL.

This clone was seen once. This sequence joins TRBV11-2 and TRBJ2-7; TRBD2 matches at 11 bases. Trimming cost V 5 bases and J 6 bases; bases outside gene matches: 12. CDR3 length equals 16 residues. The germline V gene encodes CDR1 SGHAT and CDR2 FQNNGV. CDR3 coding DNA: TGTGCCAGCAGCCCCTCCGGACTAGCGGGCACTGGCGAGCAGTACTTC. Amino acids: CASSPSGLAGTGEQYF.

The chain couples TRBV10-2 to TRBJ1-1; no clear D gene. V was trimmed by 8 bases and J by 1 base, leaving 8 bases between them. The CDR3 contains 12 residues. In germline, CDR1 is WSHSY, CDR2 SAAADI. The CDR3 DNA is TGCGCCAGCTACCGAGGGAACACTGAAGCTTTCTTT. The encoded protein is CASYRGNTEAFF.

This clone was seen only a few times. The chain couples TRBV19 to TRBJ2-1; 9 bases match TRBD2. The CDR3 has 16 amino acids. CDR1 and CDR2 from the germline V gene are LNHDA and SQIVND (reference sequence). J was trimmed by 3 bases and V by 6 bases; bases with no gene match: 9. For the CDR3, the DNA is TGTGCCAGTAGACCCCCCCTAGCGGGACTCTACAATGAGCAGTTCTTC. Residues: CASRPPLAGLYNEQFF. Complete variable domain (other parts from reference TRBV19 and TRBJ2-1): DGGITQSPKYLFRKEGQNVTLSCEQNLNHDAMYWYRQDPGQGLRLIYYSQIVNDFQKGDIAEGYSVSREKKESFPLTVTSAQKNPTAFYLCASRPPLAGLYNEQFFGPGTRLTVL.

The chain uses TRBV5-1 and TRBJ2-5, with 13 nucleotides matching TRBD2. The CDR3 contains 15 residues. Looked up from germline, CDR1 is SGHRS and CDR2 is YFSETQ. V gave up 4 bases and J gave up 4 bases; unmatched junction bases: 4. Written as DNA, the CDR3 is TGCGCCAGCAGCAGGGGACTAGCGGGAAGAGAGACCCAGTACTTC. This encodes CASSRGLAGRETQYF.

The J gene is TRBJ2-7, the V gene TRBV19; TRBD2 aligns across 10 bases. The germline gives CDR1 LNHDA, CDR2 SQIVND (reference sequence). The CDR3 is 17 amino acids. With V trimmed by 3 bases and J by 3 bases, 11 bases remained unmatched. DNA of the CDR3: TGTGCCAGTAGTATCGGTGGGGTAGCGGGAGGAGTCTACGAGCAGTACTTC. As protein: CASSIGGVAGGVYEQYF.

The CDR3 DNA follows: TGTGCCAGCCAAAAGGACAGGAACTATGGCTACACCTTC. Translation gives CASQKDRNYGYTF. This chain links TRBV18 with TRBJ1-2; 7 bases agree with TRBD1. Germline CDR1 reads KGHSH; CDR2 reads LQKENI. The ends lost 8 bases at V and 2 bases at J; junction bases unmatched: 5. The CDR3 contains 13 residues.

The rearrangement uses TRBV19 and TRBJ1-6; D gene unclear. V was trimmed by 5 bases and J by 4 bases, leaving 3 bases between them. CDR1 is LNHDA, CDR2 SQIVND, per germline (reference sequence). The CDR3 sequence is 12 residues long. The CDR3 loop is CASSLYNSPLHF. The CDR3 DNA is TGTGCCAGTAGTCTGTATAATTCACCCCTCCACTTT.

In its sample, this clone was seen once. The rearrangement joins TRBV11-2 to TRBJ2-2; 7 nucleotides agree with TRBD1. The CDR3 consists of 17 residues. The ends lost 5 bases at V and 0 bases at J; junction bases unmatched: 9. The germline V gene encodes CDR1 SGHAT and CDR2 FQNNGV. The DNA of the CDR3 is TGTGCCAGCAGCCCGGTGACAGGGATGACGAACACCGGGGAGCTGTTTTTT. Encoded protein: CASSPVTGMTNTGELFF.

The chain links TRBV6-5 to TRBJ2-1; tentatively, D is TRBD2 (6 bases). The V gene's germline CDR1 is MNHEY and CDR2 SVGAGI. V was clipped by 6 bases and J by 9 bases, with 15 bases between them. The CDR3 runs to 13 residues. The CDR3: CASSRWTNAEQFF. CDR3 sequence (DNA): TGTGCCAGCAGCCGCTGGACTAATGCTGAGCAGTTCTTC.

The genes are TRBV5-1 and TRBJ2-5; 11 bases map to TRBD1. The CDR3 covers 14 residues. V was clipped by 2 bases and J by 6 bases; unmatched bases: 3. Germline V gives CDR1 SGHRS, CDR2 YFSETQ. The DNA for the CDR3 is TGCGCCAGCAGCTTCGGGACAGGGGGGCAGACCCAGTACTTC. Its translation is CASSFGTGGQTQYF.

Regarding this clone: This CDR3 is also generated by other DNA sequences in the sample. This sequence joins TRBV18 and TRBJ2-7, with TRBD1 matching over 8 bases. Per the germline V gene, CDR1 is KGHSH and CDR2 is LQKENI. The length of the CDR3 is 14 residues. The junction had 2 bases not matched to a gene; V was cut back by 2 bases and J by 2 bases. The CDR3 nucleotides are TGTGCCAGCTCACCAGGGACAGGAACCTACGAGCAGTACTTC. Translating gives CASSPGTGTYEQYF.

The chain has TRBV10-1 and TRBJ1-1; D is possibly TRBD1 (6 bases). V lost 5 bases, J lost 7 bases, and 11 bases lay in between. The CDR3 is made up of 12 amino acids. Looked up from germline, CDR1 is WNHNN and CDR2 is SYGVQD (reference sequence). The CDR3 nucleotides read TGCGCCAGCAGTTTACCGGACAGTGAAGCTTTCTTT. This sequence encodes CASSLPDSEAFF.

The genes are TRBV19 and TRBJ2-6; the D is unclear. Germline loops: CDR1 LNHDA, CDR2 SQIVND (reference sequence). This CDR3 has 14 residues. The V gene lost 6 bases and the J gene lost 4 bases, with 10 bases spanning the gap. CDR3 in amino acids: CASSSDGGANVLTF. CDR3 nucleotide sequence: TGTGCCAGTAGCAGCGATGGGGGGGCCAACGTCCTGACTTTC. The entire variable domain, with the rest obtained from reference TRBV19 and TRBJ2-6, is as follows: DGGITQSPKYLFRKEGQNVTLSCEQNLNHDAMYWYRQDPGQGLRLIYYSQIVNDFQKGDIAEGYSVSREKKESFPLTVTSAQKNPTAFYLCASSSDGGANVLTFGAGSRLTVL.

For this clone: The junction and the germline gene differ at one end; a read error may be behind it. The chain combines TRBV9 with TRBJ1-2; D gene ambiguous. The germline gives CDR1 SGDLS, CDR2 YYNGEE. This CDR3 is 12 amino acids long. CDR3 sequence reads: CASSVQRGPGSF. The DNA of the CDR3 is TGTGCCAGCAGCGTCCAGAGAGGGCCAGGATCCTTC. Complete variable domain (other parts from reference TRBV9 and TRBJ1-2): DSGVTQTPKHLITATGQRVTLRCSPRSGDLSVYWYQQSLDQGLQFLIQYYNGEERAKGNILERFSAQQFPDLHSELNLSSLELGDSALYFCASSVQRGPGSFGSGTRLTVV.